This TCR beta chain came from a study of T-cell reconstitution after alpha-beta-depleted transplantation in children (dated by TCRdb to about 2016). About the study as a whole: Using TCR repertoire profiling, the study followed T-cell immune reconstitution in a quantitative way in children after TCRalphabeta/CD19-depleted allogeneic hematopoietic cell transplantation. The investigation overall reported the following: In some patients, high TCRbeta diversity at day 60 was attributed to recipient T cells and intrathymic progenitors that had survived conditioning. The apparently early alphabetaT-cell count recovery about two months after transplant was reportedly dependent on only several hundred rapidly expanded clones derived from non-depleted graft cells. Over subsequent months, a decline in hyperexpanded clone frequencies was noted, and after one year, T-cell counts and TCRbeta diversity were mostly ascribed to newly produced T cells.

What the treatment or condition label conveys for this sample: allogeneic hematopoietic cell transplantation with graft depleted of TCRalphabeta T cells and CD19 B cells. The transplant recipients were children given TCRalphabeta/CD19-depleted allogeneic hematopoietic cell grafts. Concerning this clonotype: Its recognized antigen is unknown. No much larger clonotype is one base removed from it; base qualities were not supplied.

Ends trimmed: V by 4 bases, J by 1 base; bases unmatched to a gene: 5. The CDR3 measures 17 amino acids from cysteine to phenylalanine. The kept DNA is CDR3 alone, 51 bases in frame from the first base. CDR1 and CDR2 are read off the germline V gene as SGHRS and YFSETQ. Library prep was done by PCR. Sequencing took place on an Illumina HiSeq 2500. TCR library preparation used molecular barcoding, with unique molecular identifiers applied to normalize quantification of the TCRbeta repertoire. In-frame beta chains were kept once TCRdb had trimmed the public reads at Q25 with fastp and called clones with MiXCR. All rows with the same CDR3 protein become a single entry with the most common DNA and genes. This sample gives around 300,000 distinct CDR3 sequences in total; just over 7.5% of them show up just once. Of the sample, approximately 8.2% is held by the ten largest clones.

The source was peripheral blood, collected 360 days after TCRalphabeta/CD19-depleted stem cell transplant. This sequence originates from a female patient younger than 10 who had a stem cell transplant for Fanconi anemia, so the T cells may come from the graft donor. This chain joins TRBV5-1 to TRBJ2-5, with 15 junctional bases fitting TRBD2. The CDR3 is CASSGRTSGGAQETQYF. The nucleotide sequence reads TGCGCCAGCAGCGGACGGACTAGCGGGGGGGCCCAAGAGACCCAGTACTTC. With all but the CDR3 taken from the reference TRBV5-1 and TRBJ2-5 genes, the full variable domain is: KAGVTQTPRYLIKTRGQQVTLSCSPISGHRSVSWYQQTPGQGLQFLFEYFSETQRNKGNFPGRFSGRQFSNSRSEMNVSTLELGDSALYLCASSGRTSGGAQETQYFGPGTRLLVL.